These 14 T cell receptor beta chains were sequenced from one sample in a study of OX40 agonist ivuxolimab in advanced cancers. Repertoires were generated with immunoSEQ multiplex PCR, while TCRdb's copy carries only in-frame clones and drops some. The profile shows roughly 76,000 clones, over 80% of them singletons. The sample in question was CD4+ or CD8+ T cells sorted from blood, obtained in a trial of the OX40 agonist ivuxolimab. Receptor source: an adult with an advanced solid tumor such as melanoma, head and neck, liver or kidney cancer.

V and J are TRBV4-1 and TRBJ2-7; possibly TRBD1 for D (5 bases). The CDR3 is 15 residues long. Between the trimmed V and J ends, which lost 4 bases and 4 bases, there was a span of 17 bases. The germline gives CDR1 MGHRA, CDR2 YSYEKL. CDR3 DNA sequence: TGCGCCAGCAGCCGAGAGGTGCAGGGTGGGTACGAGCAGTACTTC. Residues: CASSREVQGGYEQYF.

The genes are TRBV6-1 and TRBJ2-7, with TRBD1 matching over 7 bases. This CDR3 has 15 residues. The V segment lost 4 bases and the J segment 4 bases; nucleotides outside the gene matches: 10. Germline V lookup: CDR1 MNHNS, CDR2 SASEGT. The CDR3 spells CASSALRDRLYEQYF. CDR3 coding DNA: TGTGCCAGCAGTGCCTTAAGGGACAGACTATACGAGCAGTACTTC.

This chain connects TRBV6-5 to TRBJ1-1; D is unclear. CDR1 is MNHEY and CDR2 is SVGAGI in the germline V gene. V was pared by 0 bases and J by 7 bases, with 9 bases between. This CDR3 region has 13 residues. For the CDR3, the DNA is TGTGCCAGCAGTTACTCGGGGATGGGTGAAGCTTTCTTT. Protein: CASSYSGMGEAFF.

This clone came up once. The chain has TRBV28 and TRBJ1-1; D is ambiguous. The CDR3 length is 15 residues. V lost 6 bases and J lost 1, with 15 bases in between. Germline CDR1 MDHEN, CDR2 SYDVKM. CDR3 sequence reads: CASSLRLAGNTEAFF. In DNA form, the CDR3 reads TGTGCCAGCAGCCTTAGATTGGCGGGGAACACTGAAGCTTTCTTT.

The chain is built from TRBV30 and TRBJ2-1; D gene ambiguous. The germline V gene encodes CDR1 GTSNPN and CDR2 SVGIG (reference sequence). Between the trimmed V and J ends, which lost 5 bases and 1 base, there was a span of 12 bases. This CDR3 has 14 residues. CDR3 in DNA: TGTGCCTGGTTTGACCCAGGTTCCTACAATGAGCAGTTCTTC. Its translation is CAWFDPGSYNEQFF.

The V call is TRBV6-1, the J call TRBJ2-2; D is unclear. CDR1 MNHNS and CDR2 SASEGT come from the germline V gene. The CDR3 is 12 amino acids. V was trimmed by 5 bases and J by 4 bases, leaving 5 bases between them. CDR3 nucleotide sequence: TGTGCCAGCAGTTTTTTCACCGGGGAGCTGTTTTTT. Protein product: CASSFFTGELFF.

The CDR3 loop reads CASSSLRDNPTDTQYF. The CDR3 bases are TGTGCCAGCAGCTCCCTACGGGACAACCCCACAGATACGCAGTATTTT. The V call is TRBV5-8, the J call TRBJ2-3, with D possibly matching TRBD1 (6 bases). Trimming cost V 3 bases and J 2 bases, with 16 bases left between them. The V gene's germline CDR1 is SGHTS and CDR2 YDEGEE. The CDR3 length is 16 residues.

This chain connects TRBV27 to TRBJ2-7; D is uncertain. Deletions cut 3 bases from V and 0 bases from J, with 15 bases between. Germline V gene lookup returns CDR1 MNHEY and CDR2 SMNVEV (reference sequence). This CDR3 spans 16 amino acids. Here the CDR3 DNA reads TGTGCCAGCAGTTTTTCGGCAGGATACAACTCCTACGAGCAGTACTTC. Its translation: CASSFSAGYNSYEQYF.

This chain links TRBV4-3 with TRBJ2-7; the D is unclear. The germline V and J ends were trimmed by 1 base and 0 bases, with 10 bases remaining between them. There are 15 residues in the CDR3. The germline V gene encodes CDR1 LGHNA and CDR2 YSLEER. The CDR3 sequence: CASSQGSPSSYEQYF. The CDR3 region has the DNA TGCGCCAGCAGCCAAGGATCACCTAGCTCCTACGAGCAGTACTTC.

The chain employs TRBV4-3 and TRBJ1-2, with 12 positions matching TRBD1. The CDR3 is 15 amino acids. CDR1 LGHNA and CDR2 YSLEER come from the germline V gene. V lost 5 bases, J lost 8 bases, and 9 bases stayed unmatched. The CDR3 protein is CASSSGTGGRSGYTF. The CDR3 region has the DNA TGCGCCAGCAGCTCGGGGACAGGGGGCAGGTCGGGCTACACCTTC.

This sequence joins TRBV7-9 and TRBJ2-5; either TRBD1 or TRBD2 may fit D (5 bases each). V shed 0 bases and J shed 1 base, with 12 bases lying between them. The germline V gene encodes CDR1 SEHNR and CDR2 FQNEAQ (reference sequence). The CDR3 has 16 amino acids. CDR3 in amino acids: CASSLAPVGTQETQYF. The CDR3 DNA sequence: TGTGCCAGCAGCTTAGCGCCGGTAGGGACCCAAGAGACCCAGTACTTC.

The chain is built from TRBV30 and TRBJ1-6; 8 nucleotides match TRBD1. The CDR3 length is 15 residues. Germline CDR1 and CDR2: GTSNPN and SVGIG (reference sequence). The ends lost 1 base at V and 8 bases at J; junction bases unmatched: 7. This CDR3 is CAWSGQGLSDSPLHF. The CDR3 nucleotides are TGTGCCTGGAGTGGACAGGGGTTATCAGATTCACCCCTCCACTTT. Full variable domain (outside the CDR3, taken from reference TRBV30 and TRBJ1-6): SQTIHQWPATLVQPVGSPLSLECTVEGTSNPNLYWYRQAAGRGLQLLFYSVGIGQISSEVPQNLSASRPQDRQFILSSKKLLLSDSGFYLCAWSGQGLSDSPLHFGNGTRLTVT.

This sequence joins TRBV7-9 and TRBJ1-1; D not certain. With 3 bases removed from V and 6 bases from J, the gap between germline ends came to 14 bases. CDR3 length: 14 residues. CDR1 SEHNR and CDR2 FQNEAQ come from the germline V gene (reference sequence). CDR3 in DNA: TGTGCCAGCAGCTTTAGAGACCGAAGCTCTGAAGCTTTCTTT. It specifies CASSFRDRSSEAFF.

The chain combines TRBV6-5 with TRBJ2-3; weak D call: TRBD2 (5 bases). The CDR3 sequence is 14 residues long. CDR1 is MNHEY, CDR2 SVGAGI, per germline. The V end lost 5 bases, the J end lost 3 bases, and 12 bases lay between the germline ends. In nucleotides, the CDR3 is TGTGCCAGCAGTACCAGCGGCAGTACAGATACGCAGTATTTT. This translates into CASSTSGSTDTQYF.